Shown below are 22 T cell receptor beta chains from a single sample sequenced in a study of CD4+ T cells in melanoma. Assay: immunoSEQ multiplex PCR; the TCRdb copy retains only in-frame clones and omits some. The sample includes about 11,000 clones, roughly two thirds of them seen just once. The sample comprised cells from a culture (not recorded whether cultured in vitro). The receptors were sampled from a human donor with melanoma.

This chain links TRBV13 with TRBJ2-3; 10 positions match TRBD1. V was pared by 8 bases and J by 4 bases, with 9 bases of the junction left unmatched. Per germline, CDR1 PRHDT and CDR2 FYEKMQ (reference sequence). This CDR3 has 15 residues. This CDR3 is CASCDRDRGSDTQYF. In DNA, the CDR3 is TGTGCCAGCTGCGATAGGGACAGGGGATCAGATACGCAGTATTTT. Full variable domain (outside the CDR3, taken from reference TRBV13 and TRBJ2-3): AAGVIQSPRHLIKEKRETATLKCYPIPRHDTVYWYQQGPGQDPQFLISFYEKMQSDKGSIPDRFSAQQFSDYHSELNMSSLELGDSALYFCASCDRDRGSDTQYFGPGTRLTVL.

The CDR3 region is CASKFRDYNEQFF. The CDR3 nucleotides are TGTGCCAGCAAATTCCGGGACTACAATGAGCAGTTCTTC. V gene TRBV2 combines with J gene TRBJ2-1; TRBD2 is a possible D gene (5 bases). V gave up 7 bases and J gave up 3 bases, with 10 bases separating them. The CDR3 is made up of 13 amino acids. CDR1 is SNHLY and CDR2 is FYNNEI in the germline V gene.

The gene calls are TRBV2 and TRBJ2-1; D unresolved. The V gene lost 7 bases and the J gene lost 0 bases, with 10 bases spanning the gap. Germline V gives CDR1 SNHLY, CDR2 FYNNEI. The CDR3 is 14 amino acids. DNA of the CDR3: TGTGCCAGCATACGTCCCAGCTCCTACAATGAGCAGTTCTTC. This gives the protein CASIRPSSYNEQFF.

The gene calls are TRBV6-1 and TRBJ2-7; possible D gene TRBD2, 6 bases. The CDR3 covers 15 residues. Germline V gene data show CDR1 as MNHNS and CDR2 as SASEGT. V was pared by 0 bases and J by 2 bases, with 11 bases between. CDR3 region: CASSEASGRAYEQYF. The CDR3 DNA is TGTGCCAGCAGTGAAGCATCCGGGAGAGCCTACGAGCAGTACTTC.

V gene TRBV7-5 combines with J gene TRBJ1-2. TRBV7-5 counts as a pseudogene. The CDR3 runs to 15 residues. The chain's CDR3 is CARSPRRDSNYGYTF. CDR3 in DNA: TGTGCCAGAAGCCCTCGCAGGGACTCTAACTATGGCTACACCTTC.

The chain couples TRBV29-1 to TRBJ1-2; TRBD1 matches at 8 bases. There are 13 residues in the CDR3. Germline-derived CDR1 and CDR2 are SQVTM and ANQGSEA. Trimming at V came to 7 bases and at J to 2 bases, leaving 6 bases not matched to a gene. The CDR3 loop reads CSASRTGNYGYTF. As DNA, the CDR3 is TGCAGCGCATCTAGGACAGGGAACTATGGCTACACCTTC. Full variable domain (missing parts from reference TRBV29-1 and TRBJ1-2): SAVISQKPSRDICQRGTSLTIQCQVDSQVTMMFWYRQQPGQSLTLIATANQGSEATYESGFVIDKFPISRPNLTFSTLTVSNMSPEDSSIYLCSASRTGNYGYTFGSGTRLTVV.

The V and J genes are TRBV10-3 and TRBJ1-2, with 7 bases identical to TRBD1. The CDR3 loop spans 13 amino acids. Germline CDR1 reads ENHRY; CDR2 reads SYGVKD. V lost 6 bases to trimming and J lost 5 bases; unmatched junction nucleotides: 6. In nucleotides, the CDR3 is TGTGCCATCAGGTACATGACAGGGTATGGCTACACCTTC. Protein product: CAIRYMTGYGYTF.

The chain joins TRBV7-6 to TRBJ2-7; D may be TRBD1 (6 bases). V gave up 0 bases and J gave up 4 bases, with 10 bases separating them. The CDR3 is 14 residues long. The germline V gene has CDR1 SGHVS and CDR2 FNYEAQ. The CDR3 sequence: CASSLAKQGYEQYF. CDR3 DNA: TGTGCCAGCAGCTTAGCTAAACAGGGTTACGAGCAGTACTTC.

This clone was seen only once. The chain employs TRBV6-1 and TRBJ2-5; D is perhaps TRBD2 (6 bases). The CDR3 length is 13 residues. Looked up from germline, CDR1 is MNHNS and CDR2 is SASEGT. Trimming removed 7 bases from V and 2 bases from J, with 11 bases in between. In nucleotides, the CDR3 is TGTGCCAGCATGGGGACTCCACAAGAGACCCAGTACTTC. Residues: CASMGTPQETQYF.

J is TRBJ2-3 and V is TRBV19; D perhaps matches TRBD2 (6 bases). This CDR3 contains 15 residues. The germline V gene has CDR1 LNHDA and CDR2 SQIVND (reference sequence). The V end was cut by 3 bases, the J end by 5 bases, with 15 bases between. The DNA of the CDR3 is TGTGCCAGTAGTATCGGGCGCGGGGCTAGAGATACGCAGTATTTT. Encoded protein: CASSIGRGARDTQYF. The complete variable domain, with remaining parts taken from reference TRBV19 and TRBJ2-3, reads DGGITQSPKYLFRKEGQNVTLSCEQNLNHDAMYWYRQDPGQGLRLIYYSQIVNDFQKGDIAEGYSVSREKKESFPLTVTSAQKNPTAFYLCASSIGRGARDTQYFGPGTRLTVL.

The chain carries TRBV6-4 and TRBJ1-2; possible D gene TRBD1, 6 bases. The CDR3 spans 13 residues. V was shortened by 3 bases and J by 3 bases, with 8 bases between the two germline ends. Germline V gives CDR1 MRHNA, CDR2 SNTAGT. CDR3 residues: CASSEGGDYGYTF. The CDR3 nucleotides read TGTGCCAGCAGTGAAGGGGGGGACTATGGCTACACCTTC.

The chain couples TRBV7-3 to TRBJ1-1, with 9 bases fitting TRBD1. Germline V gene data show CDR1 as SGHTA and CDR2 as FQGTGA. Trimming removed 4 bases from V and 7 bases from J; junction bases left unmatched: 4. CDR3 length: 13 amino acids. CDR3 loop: CASSSQGADEAFF. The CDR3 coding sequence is TGTGCCAGCAGCTCACAGGGGGCTGATGAAGCTTTCTTT.

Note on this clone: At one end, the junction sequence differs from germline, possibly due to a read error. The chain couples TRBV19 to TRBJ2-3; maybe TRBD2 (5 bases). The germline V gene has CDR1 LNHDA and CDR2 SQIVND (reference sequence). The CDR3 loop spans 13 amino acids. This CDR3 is CASKLSSRDTQYF. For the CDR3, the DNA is TGTGCCAGTAAGCTGTCTAGCAGAGATACGCAGTATTTT.

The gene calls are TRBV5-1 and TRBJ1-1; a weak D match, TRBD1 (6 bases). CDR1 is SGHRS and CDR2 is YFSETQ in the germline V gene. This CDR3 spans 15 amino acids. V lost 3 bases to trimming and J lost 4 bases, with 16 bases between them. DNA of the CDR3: TGCGCCAGCAGCTCAAAGTTTCAAGGGGGCACTGAAGCTTTCTTT. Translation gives CASSSKFQGGTEAFF. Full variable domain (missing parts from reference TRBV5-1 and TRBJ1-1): KAGVTQTPRYLIKTRGQQVTLSCSPISGHRSVSWYQQTPGQGLQFLFEYFSETQRNKGNFPGRFSGRQFSNSRSEMNVSTLELGDSALYLCASSSKFQGGTEAFFGQGTRLTVV.

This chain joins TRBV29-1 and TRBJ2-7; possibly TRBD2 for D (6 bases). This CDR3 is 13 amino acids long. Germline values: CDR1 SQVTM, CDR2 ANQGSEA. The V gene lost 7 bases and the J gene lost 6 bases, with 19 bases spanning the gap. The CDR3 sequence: CSASEGHEGEQYF. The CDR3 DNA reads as TGCAGCGCCTCGGAGGGCCACGAAGGCGAGCAGTACTTC.

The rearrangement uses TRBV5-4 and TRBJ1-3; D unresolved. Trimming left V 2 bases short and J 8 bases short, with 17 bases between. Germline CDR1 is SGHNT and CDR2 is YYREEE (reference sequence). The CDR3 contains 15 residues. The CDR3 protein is CASSFGPQSTDTIYF. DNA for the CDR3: TGTGCCAGCAGCTTTGGACCGCAAAGTACGGACACCATATATTTT.

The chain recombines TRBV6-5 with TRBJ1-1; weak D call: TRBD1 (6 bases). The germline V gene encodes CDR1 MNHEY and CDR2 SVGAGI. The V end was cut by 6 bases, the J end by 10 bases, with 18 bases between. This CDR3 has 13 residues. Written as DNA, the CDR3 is TGTGCCAGCAGCCAACCAGGGGTTTTCAGAGCTTTCTTT. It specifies CASSQPGVFRAFF.

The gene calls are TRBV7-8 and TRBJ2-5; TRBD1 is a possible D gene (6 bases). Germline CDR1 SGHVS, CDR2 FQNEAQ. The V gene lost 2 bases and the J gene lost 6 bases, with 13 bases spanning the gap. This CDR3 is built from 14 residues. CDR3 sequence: CASSLRLGAKTQYF. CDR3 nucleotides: TGTGCCAGCAGCTTACGGTTGGGGGCCAAGACCCAGTACTTC.

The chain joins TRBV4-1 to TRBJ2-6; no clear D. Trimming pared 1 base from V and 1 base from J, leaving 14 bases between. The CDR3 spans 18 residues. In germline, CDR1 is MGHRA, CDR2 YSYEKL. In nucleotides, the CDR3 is TGCGCCAGCAGCCAAGGGATGGCATTCGGATCTGGGGCCAACGTCCTGACTTTC. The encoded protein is CASSQGMAFGSGANVLTF.

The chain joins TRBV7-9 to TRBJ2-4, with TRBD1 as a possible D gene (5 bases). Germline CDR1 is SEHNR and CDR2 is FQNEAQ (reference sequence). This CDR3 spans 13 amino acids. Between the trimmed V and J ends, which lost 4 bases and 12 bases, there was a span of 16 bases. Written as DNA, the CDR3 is TGTGCCAGCAGCTCCAATACAGGAGCTGGTCAGTACTTC. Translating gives CASSSNTGAGQYF.

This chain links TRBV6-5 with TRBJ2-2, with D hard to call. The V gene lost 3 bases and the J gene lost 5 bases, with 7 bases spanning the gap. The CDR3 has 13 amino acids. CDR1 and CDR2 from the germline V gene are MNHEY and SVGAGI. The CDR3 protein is CASSYSRTGELFF. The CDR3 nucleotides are TGTGCCAGCAGTTATAGCCGGACCGGGGAGCTGTTTTTT.

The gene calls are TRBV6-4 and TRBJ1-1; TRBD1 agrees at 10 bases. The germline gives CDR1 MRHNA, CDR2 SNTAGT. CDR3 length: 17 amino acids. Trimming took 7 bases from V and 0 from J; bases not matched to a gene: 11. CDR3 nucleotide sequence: TGTGCCAGCAAAAAAGAGGGGGGACAGGGGATGAACACTGAAGCTTTCTTT. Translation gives CASKKEGGQGMNTEAFF.